This T cell receptor beta chain was sequenced during a study of shared clonotypes between healthy human individuals. The wider study: CD8 memory received one plate per donor, CD8 naive two, CD4 memory three and CD4 naive three.

This clone was seen more than once but under ten times. This CDR3 region has 15 residues. The V end lost 8 bases, the J end lost 2 bases, and 16 bases lay between the germline ends. CDR1 is LNHDA and CDR2 is SQIVND in the germline V gene (reference sequence). Healthy HIV-negative adults without recent acute infections or vaccinations served as donors. Every contributor of samples was a Caucasian grown-up residing in Nashville, Tennessee. Deep-level running was used for the assay. Only in-frame clones appear in the TCRdb table, and some are missing; sequencing was by immunoSEQ multiplex PCR. The profile shows 150,000 to 200,000 clones, over 80% of them singletons.

The sample comprised naive CD4+ T cells sorted from blood. Subset of the sample: CD45RA+ positively selected. The source is a woman aged 25 to 45 in good health. V is TRBV19 and J is TRBJ2-4; D is ambiguous. The CDR3 protein is CASSPWEGSKNIQYF. CDR3 nucleotides: TGTGCCAGTTCTCCTTGGGAAGGGTCCAAAAACATTCAGTACTTC.